Below, one T cell receptor (beta chain) is given with its context. This specimen comes from a study of blood T cell repertoires in COVID-19. Across the whole study: Sample material is recorded as cDNA or gDNA derived from T cells, B-cell-depleted T cells, or PBMCs.

Per the authors' pipeline: The assay estimated nucleated cells by amplifying reference gene primers. Generated by immunoSEQ multiplex PCR, the TCRdb table keeps only in-frame clones and is missing some. That table supplies the V and J calls and clone size; D and trimming were determined from the DNA. The sample holds 250,000 to 350,000 clones; around 88% are singletons and the top ten take roughly 6.3%. Germline assignment: CDR1 LGHDT and CDR2 YNNKEL (reference sequence). The CDR3 contains 23 residues. Trimming pared 0 bases from V and 0 bases from J, leaving 30 bases between. Input material: PBMCs or T cells enriched from blood (not recorded which). The receptor was isolated from a woman in her forties who had recovered from COVID-19. The chain is built from TRBV3-1 (or the pseudogene TRBV3-2) and TRBJ2-1; no definite D call. The CDR3 reads CASSQDEGSTKTIRTSSYNEQFF. CDR3 DNA: TGTGCCAGCAGCCAAGATGAAGGAAGCACCAAAACTATCCGTACCAGCTCCTACAATGAGCAGTTCTTC.